The 28 T cell receptor beta chains listed next were all sequenced from one sample in a study of T cell responses to AZD1222 COVID-19 vaccine. Assay used: immunoSEQ multiplex PCR; TCRdb lists only in-frame clones, some missing. The sample gives approximately 43,000 clones, 88% of which show up once; around 25% is in the top ten. Sequencing was performed on peripheral blood, taken 28 days after the second AZD1222 dose. The receptors originated from an adult who received the AZD1222 COVID-19 vaccine.

This clone was detected only once. The V gene is TRBV18, the J gene TRBJ1-5, with D uncertain. The CDR3 runs to 15 residues. The germline V and J ends were trimmed by 2 bases and 1 base, with 9 bases remaining between them. Germline V gene lookup returns CDR1 KGHSH and CDR2 LQKENI. CDR3 residues: CASSPEGQSNQPQHF. CDR3 bases: TGTGCCAGCTCACCAGAAGGGCAAAGCAATCAGCCCCAGCATTTT.

CDR3 amino acids: CASSLYLGLGGGYTF. DNA for the CDR3: TGTGCCAGCAGTTTATATCTAGGACTGGGGGGAGGCTACACCTTC. The V and J genes are TRBV27 and TRBJ1-2; D perhaps matches TRBD1 (5 bases). Germline-derived CDR1 and CDR2 are MNHEY and SMNVEV (reference sequence). Trimming removed 1 base from V and 8 bases from J, with 17 bases in between. This CDR3 is built from 15 residues.

The chain joins TRBV5-1 to TRBJ1-2; D is undetermined. Per germline, CDR1 SGHRS and CDR2 YFSETQ. The CDR3 contains 13 residues. Trimming removed 3 bases from V and 4 bases from J, with 10 bases in between. As DNA, the CDR3 is TGCGCCAGCAGCTCCGGACGGAGCTATGGCTACACCTTC. Translating it yields CASSSGRSYGYTF.

The chain links TRBV19 to TRBJ1-4; tentative D call: TRBD1 (6 bases). V lost 6 bases, J lost 7 bases, and 21 bases lay in between. This CDR3 is built from 16 residues. The germline gives CDR1 LNHDA, CDR2 SQIVND (reference sequence). The CDR3 sequence is CASRWTGQGIAEKLFF. The CDR3 region has the DNA TGTGCCAGTAGATGGACCGGCCAGGGGATCGCTGAAAAACTGTTTTTT.

The chain recombines TRBV7-3 with TRBJ2-2, with D possibly TRBD2 on 5 matching bases. This CDR3 contains 14 residues. Per the germline V gene, CDR1 is SGHTA and CDR2 is FQGTGA. Trimming took off 5 bases at V and 4 bases at J, with 11 bases between the two ends. CDR3 region: CASSEGFGTGELFF. CDR3 DNA: TGTGCCAGCAGCGAGGGATTCGGCACCGGGGAGCTGTTTTTT.

The chain uses TRBV12-3 or TRBV12-4 and TRBJ2-1, with D perhaps matching TRBD1 or TRBD2 (6 bases each). The V end lost 4 bases, the J end lost 9 bases, and 10 bases lay between the germline ends. The CDR3 totals 12 residues. Here the CDR3 DNA reads TGTGCCAGCAGTTGGAGGGGGAGTGAGCAGTTCTTC. Protein product: CASSWRGSEQFF.

The chain joins TRBV7-3 to TRBJ2-3; 10 nucleotides match TRBD2. With V trimmed by 5 bases and J by 3 bases, 2 bases remained unmatched. CDR1 and CDR2 from the germline V gene are SGHTA and FQGTGA. The CDR3 extends over 14 amino acids. This chain's CDR3 is CASSPGLATDTQYF. DNA for the CDR3: TGTGCCAGCAGCCCGGGACTAGCGACAGATACGCAGTATTTT.

The chain uses TRBV1 and TRBJ2-1; the table assigns TRBD2, which was not confirmed against the DNA. TRBV1 is a documented pseudogene. CDR3 length: 15 amino acids. CDR3 coding DNA: TGCACCAGCAGCCAAGATTGCGGGATCGGATACGAGCAGTTCTTC. Translating gives CTSSQDCGIGYEQFF.

V is TRBV6-5 and J is TRBJ1-1; D call uncertain. The V gene lost 7 bases and the J gene lost 3 bases, with 18 bases spanning the gap. The CDR3 covers 15 residues. Germline V CDR1 and CDR2: MNHEY, SVGAGI. DNA of the CDR3: TGTGCCAGCACCAAGACGGCAGGACGGGACACTGAAGCTTTCTTT. Amino acid sequence: CASTKTAGRDTEAFF.

The chain couples TRBV11-1 to TRBJ2-7; 13 bases agree with TRBD2. This CDR3 comprises 15 residues. V shed 4 bases and J 1 base; nucleotides not matched to a gene: 1. Germline values: CDR1 SGHAT, CDR2 FQDESV (reference sequence). DNA of the CDR3: TGTGCCAGCAGCTGGACTAGCGGGGGATCCTACGAGCAGTACTTC. Protein product: CASSWTSGGSYEQYF.

The chain carries TRBV18 and TRBJ2-2; TRBD1 or TRBD2 may be the D gene (6 bases each). In germline, CDR1 is KGHSH, CDR2 LQKENI. The CDR3 has 17 amino acids. V shed 0 bases and J shed 5 bases, with 16 bases lying between them. Written as DNA, the CDR3 is TGTGCCAGCTCACCACCGAGGGGGACTCAGAGAACCGGGGAGCTGTTTTTT. Protein: CASSPPRGTQRTGELFF.

V gene TRBV2 combines with J gene TRBJ2-7; TRBD1 agrees at 7 bases. Trimming cost V 6 bases and J 3 bases; bases outside gene matches: 8. CDR3 size: 14 residues. The germline gives CDR1 SNHLY, CDR2 FYNNEI. CDR3 in DNA: TGTGCCAGCAGCCGCCTTACAGGGGTCTACGAGCAGTACTTC. Protein sequence: CASSRLTGVYEQYF.

The chain combines TRBV6-1 with TRBJ2-1; D ambiguous. CDR1 MNHNS and CDR2 SASEGT come from the germline V gene. V was shortened by 0 bases and J by 4 bases, with 7 bases between the two germline ends. CDR3 size: 14 residues. CDR3 DNA: TGTGCCAGCAGTGAAGCCAAGGGTTACAATGAGCAGTTCTTC. Residues: CASSEAKGYNEQFF.

The CDR3 nucleotides read TGTGCCAGCCGGGGTCACAGGGATGGCACAGATACGCAGTATTTT. It codes for CASRGHRDGTDTQYF. This chain connects TRBV16 to TRBJ2-3; D is perhaps TRBD1 (6 bases). Trimming took 8 bases from V and 1 from J, leaving 16 bases between them. The length of the CDR3 is 15 residues. Germline-derived CDR1 and CDR2 are KGHSY and FQNENV.

The chain is built from TRBV7-9 and TRBJ2-1; D call uncertain. CDR3 size: 13 residues. Germline-derived CDR1 and CDR2 are SEHNR and FQNEAQ (reference sequence). Trimming removed 5 bases at V and 5 bases at J, with 10 bases between. In nucleotides, the CDR3 is TGTGCCAGCAGCCTCCCCCTACACAATGAGCAGTTCTTC. Translated: CASSLPLHNEQFF.

V gene TRBV5-1 combines with J gene TRBJ1-6; TRBD1 aligns across 8 bases. V lost 4 bases, J lost 10 bases, and 7 bases stayed unmatched. Germline-derived CDR1 and CDR2 are SGHRS and YFSETQ. The CDR3 is 14 residues long. CDR3 nucleotide sequence: TGCGCCAGCAGCGAGACAGGGGAGGGATCACCCCTCCACTTT. It specifies CASSETGEGSPLHF.

This rearrangement joins TRBV7-2 to TRBJ2-3, with no clear D. CDR1 is SGHTA and CDR2 is FQGNSA in the germline V gene. The germline V and J ends were trimmed by 1 base and 0 bases, with 5 bases remaining between them. This CDR3 has 14 amino acids. The CDR3 loop is CASSLVGSTDTQYF. The CDR3 DNA reads as TGTGCCAGCAGCTTAGTGGGTAGCACAGATACGCAGTATTTT.

In nucleotides, the CDR3 is TGTGCCACCAGTGATCCTCCCGGGGCCGGGAGCACCGGGGAGCTGTTTTTT. Residues: CATSDPPGAGSTGELFF. The rearrangement joins TRBV24-1 to TRBJ2-2; D possibly corresponds to TRBD2 (6 bases). Looked up from germline, CDR1 is KGHDR and CDR2 is SFDVKD. The CDR3 length is 17 residues. Trimming stripped 3 bases from V and 4 bases from J, with 17 bases between.

This rearrangement joins TRBV20-1 to TRBJ2-7; no clear D gene. This CDR3 has 11 residues. Trimming pared 4 bases from V and 6 bases from J, leaving 10 bases between. CDR1 is DFQATT and CDR2 is SNEGSKA in the germline V gene (reference sequence). CDR3 nucleotide sequence: TGCAGTGCTACCTCCGGGTTCGAGCAGTACTTC. Its protein product is CSATSGFEQYF.

The V gene is TRBV7-9, the J gene TRBJ2-7; 7 positions match TRBD1. The CDR3 consists of 15 residues. J lost 2 bases, V lost 1 base, and 5 bases had no gene match. Germline-derived CDR1 and CDR2 are SEHNR and FQNEAQ (reference sequence). For the CDR3, the DNA is TGTGCCAGCAGCTTAGTGGGACAGATTACCTACGAGCAGTACTTC. This gives the protein CASSLVGQITYEQYF.

The genes are TRBV25-1 and TRBJ1-5, with 11 nucleotides matching TRBD1. Losses at the gene ends were 5 bases for V and 9 bases for J; bases not matched to a gene: 6. Looked up from germline, CDR1 is MGHDK and CDR2 is SYGVNS. The CDR3 spans 14 residues. The CDR3 protein is CASSYGTGGLPQHF. The CDR3 DNA reads as TGTGCCAGCAGTTACGGGACAGGGGGTTTGCCCCAGCATTTT. Filled out from reference TRBV25-1 and TRBJ1-5, the complete variable domain reads EADIYQTPRYLVIGTGKKITLECSQTMGHDKMYWYQQDPGMELHLIHYSYGVNSTEKGDLSSESTVSRIRTEHFPLTLESARPSHTSQYLCASSYGTGGLPQHFGDGTRLSIL.

The chain links TRBV12-3 or TRBV12-4 to TRBJ2-7; D unresolved. The CDR3 spans 11 residues. The germline V and J ends were trimmed by 8 bases and 3 bases, with 8 bases remaining between them. The CDR3 is CASEKDYEQYF. Written as DNA, the CDR3 is TGTGCCAGCGAGAAGGACTACGAGCAGTACTTC.

The chain has TRBV30 and TRBJ1-2, with D uncertain. This CDR3 contains 14 residues. Trimming shortened V by 0 bases and J by 7 bases, and 15 bases separated the two germline ends. Germline values: CDR1 GTSNPN, CDR2 SVGIG (reference sequence). The DNA for the CDR3 is TGTGCCTGGAGTGTACTAAAAGGGAAGGGTGGCTACACCTTC. Protein product: CAWSVLKGKGGYTF.

V gene TRBV6-5 combines with J gene TRBJ1-5, with 8 bases identical to TRBD1. The CDR3 is 16 amino acids. Germline assignment: CDR1 MNHEY and CDR2 SVGAGI. V shed 4 bases and J 0 bases; nucleotides not matched to a gene: 5. DNA of the CDR3: TGTGCCAGCAGTTTGGGGACAGGCTATAGCAATCAGCCCCAGCATTTT. Its protein is CASSLGTGYSNQPQHF.

V and J are TRBV12-5 and TRBJ2-6; TRBD1 matches 7 bases. The ends lost 0 bases at V and 5 bases at J; junction bases unmatched: 7. The CDR3 totals 17 residues. Germline CDR1 reads LGHNT; CDR2 reads FRNRAP. The CDR3 region has the DNA TGTGCTAGTGGTTTGGTCCCGACAGGGCATTGGGCCAACGTCCTGACTTTC. Its protein product is CASGLVPTGHWANVLTF. Combining the CDR3 with reference TRBV12-5 and TRBJ2-6 gives the whole variable domain DARVTQTPRHKVTEMGQEVTMRCQPILGHNTVFWYRQTMMQGLELLAYFRNRAPLDDSGMPKDRFSAEMPDATLATLKIQPSEPRDSAVYFCASGLVPTGHWANVLTFGAGSRLTVL.

This clone has only one observation. This chain joins TRBV12-3 or TRBV12-4 and TRBJ1-2; the match to TRBD1 covers 7 bases. After removal of 7 bases from V and 5 bases from J, the junction contained 7 bases not matched to a gene. CDR3 length: 13 amino acids. In DNA form, the CDR3 reads TGTGCCAGCACCCGATCGGGACAGTATGGCTACACCTTC. Protein: CASTRSGQYGYTF.

The V gene is TRBV7-2, the J gene TRBJ2-2, with a weak D call TRBD1 (5 bases). The CDR3 sequence is 14 residues long. Trimming took 5 bases from V and 1 from J, leaving 8 bases between them. Germline V gene sequence: CDR1 SGHTA, CDR2 FQGNSA. The CDR3 sequence is CASSPDRNTGELFF. CDR3 sequence (DNA): TGTGCCAGCAGCCCCGACAGGAACACCGGGGAGCTGTTTTTT.

This sequence joins TRBV6-5 and TRBJ1-2; possibly TRBD1 for D (5 bases). Germline V gene lookup returns CDR1 MNHEY and CDR2 SVGAGI. The length of the CDR3 is 12 residues. Deletions cut 6 bases from V and 0 bases from J, with 5 bases between. Written as DNA, the CDR3 is TGTGCCAGCAGGGGGGCTAACTATGGCTACACCTTC. Protein: CASRGANYGYTF.